Presented here are 25 T cell receptor beta chains from one specimen sequenced in a study of blood T cell repertoires in COVID-19. Sequencing used immunoSEQ multiplex PCR; TCRdb keeps in-frame clones, though not all of them. The sample yields about 150,000 clones, around four fifths seen once. Source material: PBMCs or T cells enriched from blood (not recorded which). Receptor source: a woman in her 40s who had recovered from COVID-19.

The gene calls are TRBV3-1 (or the pseudogene TRBV3-2) and TRBJ2-1, with no clear D. Germline V gene data show CDR1 as LGHDT and CDR2 as YNNKEL (reference sequence). This CDR3 is built from 13 residues. V lost 0 bases and J 5 bases, leaving 5 bases between the germline ends. Here the CDR3 DNA reads TGTGCCAGCAGCCAAGACCCAGACAATGAGCAGTTCTTC. Its protein product is CASSQDPDNEQFF.

This chain joins TRBV27 and TRBJ1-4; 12 bases are shared with TRBD1. Looked up from germline, CDR1 is MNHEY and CDR2 is SMNVEV (reference sequence). V lost 5 bases to trimming and J lost 6 bases; unmatched junction nucleotides: 4. This CDR3 has 15 amino acids. Here the CDR3 DNA reads TGTGCCAGCAGTCCCCGGGACAGGGGGCATGAAAAACTGTTTTTT. Translation: CASSPRDRGHEKLFF.

The chain carries TRBV25-1 and TRBJ2-1; D might be TRBD2 (5 bases). In germline, CDR1 is MGHDK, CDR2 SYGVNS. V lost 10 bases and J lost 9, with 13 bases in between. This CDR3 is 11 amino acids long. The CDR3 protein is CAIPGVSEQFF. The DNA for the CDR3 is TGTGCCATACCCGGGGTAAGTGAGCAGTTCTTC.

In DNA, the CDR3 is TGTGCCAGCGGGCTGCCCTCCTACAATGAGCAGTTCTTC. This codes for CASGLPSYNEQFF. This chain uses TRBV12-3 or TRBV12-4 with TRBJ2-1; unclear D gene. With 8 bases removed from V and 0 bases from J, the gap between germline ends came to 8 bases. The length of the CDR3 is 13 residues.

The genes are TRBV12-3 or TRBV12-4 and TRBJ2-1; weak D call: TRBD2 (5 bases). V was pared by 7 bases and J by 6 bases, with 13 bases between. The CDR3 has 13 amino acids. The chain's CDR3 is CASTSPMSNEQFF. The CDR3 DNA reads as TGTGCCAGCACTAGCCCCATGAGCAATGAGCAGTTCTTC.

The DNA for the CDR3 is TGTGCCAGCAGCTTAGATCGGGTAACCTACGAGCAGTACTTC. Translation: CASSLDRVTYEQYF. The chain recombines TRBV11-2 with TRBJ2-7, with unresolved D. Germline CDR1 reads SGHAT; CDR2 reads FQNNGV. The CDR3 runs to 14 residues. The V and J ends lost 0 bases and 2 bases respectively, with 8 bases between them.

The DNA of the CDR3 is TGTGCCAGCAGTTACCGGCTGGGGCAGGGCAACTACGAGCAGTACTTC. Its translation: CASSYRLGQGNYEQYF. The J gene is TRBJ2-7, the V gene TRBV6-2 or TRBV6-3, with a tentative D call TRBD1 (5 bases). CDR1 and CDR2 from the germline V gene are MNHEY and SVGEGT. V was clipped by 2 bases and J by 3 bases, with 17 bases between them. The CDR3 length is 16 residues.

This clone appeared a single time. The rearrangement uses TRBV6-5 and TRBJ2-2, with D perhaps matching TRBD1 (6 bases). Trimming pared 4 bases from V and 5 bases from J, leaving 11 bases between. The CDR3 runs to 14 residues. The germline V gene has CDR1 MNHEY and CDR2 SVGAGI. The CDR3: CASSSGTITGELFF. CDR3 DNA sequence: TGTGCCAGCAGTTCCGGGACAATTACCGGGGAGCTGTTTTTT.

V and J are TRBV27 and TRBJ1-1; a weak D match, TRBD1 (6 bases). Germline values: CDR1 MNHEY, CDR2 SMNVEV (reference sequence). V was pared by 5 bases and J by 5 bases, with 15 bases between. The CDR3 sequence is 14 residues long. The CDR3 is CASSTGTLGTEAFF. CDR3 coding DNA: TGTGCCAGCAGTACCGGGACATTGGGAACTGAAGCTTTCTTT.

The chain employs TRBV28 and TRBJ2-7, with D possibly TRBD2 on 5 matching bases. V was pared by 3 bases and J by 0 bases, with 15 bases between. The CDR3 runs 16 residues. The germline V gene has CDR1 MDHEN and CDR2 SYDVKM. The CDR3 bases are TGTGCCAGCAGTTTTTTTTTGGGAGCCCCCTCCTACGAGCAGTACTTC. Translated, it gives CASSFFLGAPSYEQYF.

The J gene is TRBJ2-1, the V gene TRBV6-5, with 12 nucleotides matching TRBD2. The CDR3 sequence is 15 residues long. Germline lookup yields CDR1 MNHEY and CDR2 SVGAGI. Unmatched junction bases numbered 12, after V lost 6 bases and J lost 12 bases. The CDR3 spells CASSETSGSVSGQFF. The CDR3 nucleotides read TGTGCCAGCAGCGAGACTAGCGGGAGTGTATCGGGGCAGTTCTTC.

The chain carries TRBV6-5 and TRBJ2-7, with TRBD1 identical over 7 bases. Germline values: CDR1 MNHEY, CDR2 SVGAGI. The CDR3 loop spans 13 amino acids. The V and J ends lost 6 bases and 1 base, in that order; junction bases with no gene match: 3. CDR3 DNA: TGTGCCAGCAGACCGGGACAGTCCTACGAGCAGTACTTC. This sequence encodes CASRPGQSYEQYF.

J is TRBJ2-2 and V is TRBV2; 10 nucleotides line up with TRBD2. Germline V gene lookup returns CDR1 SNHLY and CDR2 FYNNEI. V dropped 0 bases and J dropped 2; count of bases not matched to a gene: 6. This CDR3 has 18 amino acids. The CDR3, as DNA: TGTGCCAGCAGTGAAGCGGGAATAGCGGGGGGTAACACCGGGGAGCTGTTTTTT. Translating gives CASSEAGIAGGNTGELFF.

The chain employs TRBV29-1 and TRBJ2-7, with 7 bases aligning to TRBD1. Germline V gene sequence: CDR1 SQVTM, CDR2 ANQGSEA. V lost 4 bases, J lost 0 bases, and 3 bases stayed unmatched. The CDR3 consists of 13 residues. DNA for the CDR3: TGCAGCGTTGTTCGGGACAGCTCCTACGAGCAGTACTTC. Protein product: CSVVRDSSYEQYF.

The chain combines TRBV7-9 with TRBJ2-1; D is undetermined. Per germline, CDR1 SEHNR and CDR2 FQNEAQ (reference sequence). The CDR3 covers 12 residues. The germline V and J ends were trimmed by 1 base and 10 bases, with 8 bases remaining between them. The CDR3 here is CASSLVSEEQFF. CDR3 sequence (DNA): TGTGCCAGCAGCTTAGTGTCAGAAGAGCAGTTCTTC. Complete variable domain (other parts from reference TRBV7-9 and TRBJ2-1): DTGVSQNPRHKITKRGQNVTFRCDPISEHNRLYWYRQTLGQGPEFLTYFQNEAQLEKSRLLSDRFSAERPKGSFSTLEIQRTEQGDSAMYLCASSLVSEEQFFGPGTRLTVL.

The genes are TRBV5-1 and TRBJ1-1, with a tentative D call TRBD1 (6 bases). The V gene's germline CDR1 is SGHRS and CDR2 YFSETQ. The CDR3 is 14 residues long. The germline V and J ends were trimmed by 7 bases and 11 bases, with 24 bases remaining between them. CDR3 in DNA: TGCGCCAGCTCCGAGGGACAACTCGAGGGGAAGGCTTTCTTT. Translated, it gives CASSEGQLEGKAFF.

This chain connects TRBV5-6 to TRBJ1-2; 9 bases fit TRBD1. Germline lookup yields CDR1 SGHDT and CDR2 YYEEEE. Germline trimming cut 2 bases from V and 4 bases from J; bases unmatched to any gene: 6. The CDR3 has 15 amino acids. The CDR3 DNA is TGTGCCAGCAGCTTAGGGGGACAGGGTGGCTATGGCTACACCTTC. Amino acids: CASSLGGQGGYGYTF.

In nucleotides, the CDR3 is TGTGCCAGCAGTTTAGTGTCCGAGGCGGGCTACACCTTC. This encodes CASSLVSEAGYTF. This chain joins TRBV12-3 or TRBV12-4 and TRBJ1-2; no reliable D call. The CDR3 is made up of 13 amino acids. V gave up 1 base and J gave up 8 bases, with 11 bases separating them.

The CDR3 region is CASSLEGHEKLYGYTF. The DNA of the CDR3 is TGCGCCAGCAGCTTGGAGGGACACGAGAAACTCTATGGCTACACCTTC. The chain has TRBV5-1 and TRBJ1-2; tentative D call: TRBD1 (6 bases). Trimming cost V 0 bases and J 4 bases, with 16 bases left between them. There are 16 residues in the CDR3. Germline values: CDR1 SGHRS, CDR2 YFSETQ. Supplemented by reference TRBV5-1 and TRBJ1-2, the full variable domain reads KAGVTQTPRYLIKTRGQQVTLSCSPISGHRSVSWYQQTPGQGLQFLFEYFSETQRNKGNFPGRFSGRQFSNSRSEMNVSTLELGDSALYLCASSLEGHEKLYGYTFGSGTRLTVV.

The chain uses TRBV27 and TRBJ1-1; the D gene is possibly TRBD1 (6 bases). The V gene lost 3 bases and the J gene lost 1 base, with 9 bases spanning the gap. Germline CDR1 and CDR2: MNHEY and SMNVEV (reference sequence). There are 14 residues in the CDR3. The CDR3 nucleotides are TGTGCCAGCAGTTTTGGGGGCGAGAACACTGAAGCTTTCTTT. It is translated as CASSFGGENTEAFF.

Comment on this clone: Other nucleotide sequences in the sample specify the same CDR3. The chain uses TRBV19 and TRBJ1-3, with a tentative D call TRBD1 (5 bases). In germline, CDR1 is LNHDA, CDR2 SQIVND (reference sequence). This CDR3 has 14 residues. The V end was cut by 0 bases, the J end by 2 bases, with 5 bases between. CDR3 region: CASSIDRAGNTIYF. CDR3 nucleotides: TGTGCCAGTAGTATAGACAGGGCTGGAAACACCATATATTTT.

The chain joins TRBV11-1 to TRBJ1-2; 10 positions match TRBD1. Germline-derived CDR1 and CDR2 are SGHAT and FQDESV (reference sequence). V lost 6 bases to trimming and J lost 5 bases; unmatched junction nucleotides: 9. The CDR3 has 15 amino acids. The chain's CDR3 is CASSSGTGAGYGYTF. The DNA for the CDR3 is TGTGCCAGCAGTTCCGGGACAGGGGCCGGATATGGCTACACCTTC.

The chain employs TRBV7-8 and TRBJ1-4; D ambiguous. V lost 5 bases to trimming and J lost 8 bases, with 9 bases between them. The CDR3 length is 12 residues. CDR1 SGHVS and CDR2 FQNEAQ come from the germline V gene. Here the CDR3 DNA reads TGTGCCAGCAGCGAATTCCAGGAAAAACTGTTTTTT. Its protein product is CASSEFQEKLFF.

This chain links TRBV6-5 with TRBJ2-7; 7 bases are shared with TRBD2. The CDR3 covers 13 residues. V lost 5 bases to trimming and J lost 5 bases; unmatched junction nucleotides: 6. Germline CDR1 reads MNHEY; CDR2 reads SVGAGI. CDR3 amino acids: CASSTWGGDEQYF. CDR3 sequence (DNA): TGTGCCAGCAGTACTTGGGGGGGAGACGAGCAGTACTTC.

V usage is TRBV9 and J usage is TRBJ2-6; perhaps TRBD1 as D (5 bases). The CDR3 runs 19 residues. CDR1 and CDR2 (germline): SGDLS, YYNGEE. Deletions cut 4 bases from V and 2 bases from J, with 22 bases between. CDR3 in amino acids: CASSRDTYLQGPGANVLTF. As DNA, the CDR3 is TGTGCCAGCAGCCGAGACACGTACCTCCAGGGCCCTGGGGCCAACGTCCTGACTTTC.